The sequence of this T cell receptor (beta chain) was determined in a study of blood T cell repertoires in COVID-19. Study context: Samples came from the United States, Italy and Spain, spanning acute and convalescent COVID-19. PBMCs, B-cell-depleted T cells, or T cells were the source of the cDNA or gDNA that made up the material.

In the authors' methods: Estimation of nucleated cell counts relied on the amplification of reference gene primers. Measured with immunoSEQ multiplex PCR; TCRdb has only the in-frame clones, and not every one. Clonal size and the V and J genes are those of that table, whereas D and trimming came from the DNA. The data contain 170,000 or so clones, 75% to 90% of them singletons. The V end was cut by 0 bases, the J end by 0 bases, with 3 bases between. Germline CDR1 and CDR2: GTSNPN and SVGIG (reference sequence). CDR3 size: 14 residues. V and J are TRBV30 and TRBJ2-6, with D unclear. This receptor was taken from a woman aged 55-75 years with acute or convalescent COVID-19. Sequencing was performed on peripheral blood. CDR3 sequence reads: CAWSVNSGANVLTF. DNA for the CDR3: TGTGCCTGGAGTGTCAACTCTGGGGCCAACGTCCTGACTTTC.